This entry lists 23 T cell receptor beta chains sequenced from one sample in a study of blood T cells in healthy people across ages. Combining a sample-barcoded 5' primer with a J-beta primer mix, a second PCR ran for roughly 7 to 12 cycles. TCRdb redid the calling of the 5' RACE reads with MiXCR, one entry per CDR3 protein. The sample contains about 780,000 distinct CDR3 sequences, roughly 25% of which appear only once. The same sample was also used in a study of T cells of mothers and their children.

The sequencing input was blood. Receptors originate from a boy between 5 and 17 years old in good health.

This clonotype was counted a few times. The genes are TRBV5-1 and TRBJ1-5; TRBD1 agrees at 7 bases. Germline-derived CDR1 and CDR2 are SGHRS and YFSETQ. CDR3 size: 17 residues. The junction had 16 bases not matched to a gene; V was cut back by 6 bases and J by 4 bases. The CDR3, as DNA: TGCGCCAGCACCCACCGGGGGGGACAGATAACTAATCAGCCCCAGCATTTT. Encoded protein: CASTHRGGQITNQPQHF.

The chain links TRBV7-2 to TRBJ2-3; TRBD2 agrees at 8 bases. The CDR3 is 15 residues long. Trimming removed 0 bases from V and 5 bases from J; junction bases left unmatched: 4. Germline V gives CDR1 SGHTA, CDR2 FQGNSA. In DNA, the CDR3 is TGTGCCAGCAGCTTAGCGGCGGGGGGTTTAGATACGCAGTATTTT. Translated: CASSLAAGGLDTQYF.

This clonotype was picked up a small number of times. The junction departs from the called germline gene at one end, perhaps through a read error. V gene TRBV5-1 combines with J gene TRBJ2-5; 9 bases agree with TRBD2. The CDR3 consists of 15 residues. Per the germline V gene, CDR1 is SGHRS and CDR2 is YFSETQ. This chain's CDR3 is CASSFSGTYEERGVF. The CDR3 DNA follows: TGCGCCAGCAGCTTCTCCGGGACCTATGAGGAGCGGGGGGTCTTC.

The chain uses TRBV7-2 and TRBJ1-2; 7 positions agree with TRBD1. Germline assignment: CDR1 SGHTA and CDR2 FQGNSA. This CDR3 is 15 amino acids long. V lost 4 bases and J lost 2; bases outside the gene matches: 7. The CDR3 DNA is TGTGCCAGCAGCTCCCGAAGGACAGGAAACTATGGCTACACCTTC. Translation gives CASSSRRTGNYGYTF.

The chain carries TRBV12-3 or TRBV12-4 and TRBJ1-4; a weak D match, TRBD1 (5 bases). This CDR3 spans 15 amino acids. Trimming shortened V by 5 bases and J by 8 bases, and 18 bases separated the two germline ends. CDR3 DNA sequence: TGTGCCAGCAGTCCCCGGGGAGGGGCGCCCGAAAAACTGTTTTTT. Protein product: CASSPRGGAPEKLFF.

This chain connects TRBV7-9 to TRBJ2-1; the match to TRBD2 covers 8 bases. V lost 5 bases to trimming and J lost 7 bases; unmatched junction nucleotides: 7. Germline CDR1 is SEHNR and CDR2 is FQNEAQ (reference sequence). The CDR3 spans 14 residues. The CDR3 DNA sequence: TGTGCCAGCAGCCACCGCCGCGGGGGGAATGAGCAGTTCTTC. This codes for CASSHRRGGNEQFF.

The chain couples TRBV12-3 or TRBV12-4 to TRBJ2-7; no clear D. This CDR3 region has 13 residues. The ends were cut back, 5 bases at V and 9 bases at J, with 17 bases in the middle. CDR3 sequence reads: CASSKVLDSGQYF. CDR3 coding DNA: TGTGCCAGCAGTAAAGTCCTAGATTCGGGGCAGTACTTC.

This clonotype came up a few times. This chain links TRBV29-1 with TRBJ2-5; maybe TRBD2 (5 bases). Trimming removed 4 bases at V and 11 bases at J, with 17 bases between. This CDR3 region has 12 residues. Germline V lookup: CDR1 SQVTM, CDR2 ANQGSEA. In DNA, the CDR3 is TGCAGCGTTGGATTTGACAACGGGGAGCAGTACTTC. This encodes CSVGFDNGEQYF.

There are a few counts of this clonotype. The V and J genes are TRBV3-1 and TRBJ1-4; D not certain. The V end was cut by 2 bases, the J end by 10 bases, with 11 bases between. This CDR3 spans 13 amino acids. Germline assignment: CDR1 LGHDT and CDR2 YNNKEL (reference sequence). As DNA, the CDR3 is TGTGCCAGCAGCCAATACGGCGGGGTAAAACTGTTTTTT. The encoded protein is CASSQYGGVKLFF.

This clonotype was seen only a few times. The chain uses TRBV15 and TRBJ1-5, with D hard to call. The germline V gene has CDR1 LNHNV and CDR2 YYDKDF (reference sequence). Trimming pared 5 bases from V and 0 bases from J, leaving 8 bases between. This CDR3 has 14 amino acids. CDR3 residues: CATSLFSSNQPQHF. CDR3 coding DNA: TGTGCCACCAGCCTTTTTTCTAGCAATCAGCCCCAGCATTTT.

This chain joins TRBV11-2 and TRBJ2-1, with a tentative D call TRBD2 (6 bases). CDR1 and CDR2 from the germline V gene are SGHAT and FQNNGV. V was pared by 0 bases and J by 9 bases, with 12 bases between. There are 14 residues in the CDR3. CDR3 loop: CASSLDHQGGEQFF. CDR3 nucleotide sequence: TGTGCCAGCAGCTTAGATCATCAGGGAGGTGAGCAGTTCTTC. Combining the CDR3 with reference TRBV11-2 and TRBJ2-1 gives the whole variable domain EAGVAQSPRYKIIEKRQSVAFWCNPISGHATLYWYQQILGQGPKLLIQFQNNGVVDDSQLPKDRFSAERLKGVDSTLKIQPAKLEDSAVYLCASSLDHQGGEQFFGPGTRLTVL.

This clonotype is a singleton in its sample. The V call is TRBV5-1, the J call TRBJ2-5; no firm D call. Germline lookup yields CDR1 SGHRS and CDR2 YFSETQ. This CDR3 comprises 14 residues. Trimming took 7 bases from V and 5 from J, leaving 18 bases between them. CDR3 loop: CASGLEPRDETQYF. CDR3 sequence (DNA): TGCGCCAGCGGCCTAGAACCCAGAGACGAGACCCAGTACTTC.

This clonotype has only a few counts. This sequence joins TRBV12-5 and TRBJ1-3; perhaps TRBD1 as D (5 bases). Per germline, CDR1 LGHNT and CDR2 FRNRAP. The CDR3 contains 15 residues. The V gene lost 7 bases and the J gene lost 3 bases, with 16 bases spanning the gap. In nucleotides, the CDR3 is TGTGCTAGTGCCCCGGGGGGGGTTAGTGGAAACACCATATATTTT. This encodes CASAPGGVSGNTIYF.

This clonotype has just a few counts. The germline gene is not matched at one end of the junction; a read error may be the cause. The chain combines TRBV12-3 or TRBV12-4 with TRBJ1-2; possible D gene TRBD1, 6 bases. The CDR3 sequence is 14 residues long. DNA of the CDR3: TGTGCCAGCAGCTTAGGGCGGGGGCCGTATGGCTACACCTTC. Translating it yields CASSLGRGPYGYTF.

In its sample, this clonotype was seen a few times. This chain uses TRBV10-1 with TRBJ1-1; no clear D. The CDR3 extends over 13 amino acids. The V end lost 0 bases, the J end lost 5 bases, and 7 bases lay between the germline ends. Germline V gene sequence: CDR1 WNHNN, CDR2 SYGVQD (reference sequence). The CDR3, as DNA: TGCGCCAGCAGTGAGTCGACGGGGACTGAAGCTTTCTTT. Translation: CASSESTGTEAFF.

Only a few counts were recorded for this clonotype. This chain links TRBV10-3 with TRBJ1-3; perhaps TRBD1 as D (6 bases). This CDR3 spans 15 amino acids. Germline CDR1 ENHRY, CDR2 SYGVKD. With 3 bases removed from V and 4 bases from J, the gap between germline ends came to 13 bases. The CDR3 nucleotides are TGTGCCATCAGTGATACAGGGAAGTCCGGAAACACCATATATTTT. Protein product: CAISDTGKSGNTIYF.

This clonotype was recorded many times. The V call is TRBV10-3, the J call TRBJ1-2; no reliable D call. Germline assignment: CDR1 ENHRY and CDR2 SYGVKD. The CDR3 consists of 12 residues. Trimming removed 6 bases from V and 6 bases from J, with 11 bases in between. CDR3 loop: CAISEGDHGYTF. CDR3 in DNA: TGTGCCATCAGCGAGGGTGACCATGGCTACACCTTC.

This clonotype occurred a few times. CDR3 sequence (DNA): TGCGCCAGCAGCTTGGAGGTGTCCAGCTCCTACGAGCAGTACTTC. This codes for CASSLEVSSSYEQYF. The rearrangement links TRBV5-1 to TRBJ2-7; D is ambiguous. From germline, CDR1 is SGHRS and CDR2 YFSETQ. CDR3 length equals 15 residues. Trimming took 0 bases from V and 0 from J, leaving 10 bases between them.

J is TRBJ2-5 and V is TRBV20-1, with 9 bases lining up with TRBD1. The DNA end lines up better with TRBJ2-7; the J call may be wrong. The CDR3 contains 13 residues. From germline, CDR1 is DFQATT and CDR2 SNEGSKA (reference sequence). The CDR3 nucleotides read TGCAGTGCTACCGGACAGGGGTCATACGAGCAGTACTTC. Its protein is CSATGQGSYEQYF.

This chain joins TRBV19 and TRBJ2-1; D call uncertain. Germline V lookup: CDR1 LNHDA, CDR2 SQIVND (reference sequence). CDR3 length: 12 residues. The V and J ends lost 1 base and 7 bases respectively, with 5 bases between them. The CDR3 DNA is TGTGCCAGTAGTATAGTCCCTAATGAGCAGTTCTTC. Protein sequence: CASSIVPNEQFF.

The rearrangement joins TRBV5-5 to TRBJ2-3; D gene uncertain. With 4 bases removed from V and 4 bases from J, the gap between germline ends came to 19 bases. Per the germline V gene, CDR1 is SGHKS and CDR2 is YYEKEE (reference sequence). This CDR3 has 16 amino acids. The CDR3 region is CASSLVGRQSADTQYF. The CDR3, as DNA: TGTGCCAGCAGCCTGGTAGGGCGGCAGAGCGCAGATACGCAGTATTTT. The full variable domain, in which reference TRBV5-5 and TRBJ2-3 provide the parts outside the CDR3, is DAGVTQSPTHLIKTRGQQVTLRCSPISGHKSVSWYQQVLGQGPQFIFQYYEKEERGRGNFPDRFSARQFPNYSSELNVNALLLGDSALYLCASSLVGRQSADTQYFGPGTRLTVL.

This chain uses TRBV20-1 with TRBJ2-1, with unresolved D. The germline V gene encodes CDR1 DFQATT and CDR2 SNEGSKA (reference sequence). Trimming left V 0 bases short and J 4 bases short, with 16 bases between. This CDR3 is 16 amino acids long. The DNA for the CDR3 is TGCAGTGCTAGAGATGGGAAAGAACGTACATACAATGAGCAGTTCTTC. It specifies CSARDGKERTYNEQFF.

The rearrangement links TRBV10-3 to TRBJ1-2; 7 bases are shared with TRBD1. The CDR3 has 13 residues. Trimming took 6 bases from V and 8 from J; bases not matched to a gene: 9. Germline V gene sequence: CDR1 ENHRY, CDR2 SYGVKD. The CDR3 DNA sequence: TGTGCCATCAGGCCAGGGACAGTGGGAGGCTACACCTTC. This codes for CAIRPGTVGGYTF.